This entry lists 18 T cell receptor beta chains sequenced from one sample in a study of circulating and synovial CD4+ cells in juvenile arthritis. Measured with immunoSEQ multiplex PCR; TCRdb has only the in-frame clones, and not every one. The repertoire holds 30,000 to 40,000 clones, with around 96% as singletons. Sequences were obtained from CD4+ T cells from blood. The receptors were sampled from a human donor with juvenile idiopathic arthritis.

V is TRBV7-9 and J is TRBJ2-2; D might be TRBD2 (5 bases). Germline V gives CDR1 SEHNR, CDR2 FQNEAQ (reference sequence). The V and J ends lost 1 base and 5 bases respectively, with 23 bases between them. This CDR3 spans 19 amino acids. Here the CDR3 DNA reads TGTGCCAGCAGCTTAGGGACCCCTTTGGCTCACCGCGGGACCGGGGAGCTGTTTTTT. It is translated as CASSLGTPLAHRGTGELFF.

The chain recombines TRBV27 with TRBJ1-6, with TRBD1 matching over 9 bases. With V trimmed by 2 bases and J by 7 bases, 6 bases remained unmatched. This CDR3 is built from 16 residues. Germline assignment: CDR1 MNHEY and CDR2 SMNVEV (reference sequence). The CDR3 nucleotides read TGTGCCAGCAGTTTACTGACCGGGACAGGGAATTCACCCCTCCACTTT. This translates into CASSLLTGTGNSPLHF.

The chain combines TRBV28 with TRBJ2-5; tentatively, D is TRBD2 (5 bases). The CDR3 is made up of 14 amino acids. CDR1 is MDHEN, CDR2 SYDVKM, per germline. Trimming pared 4 bases from V and 2 bases from J, leaving 11 bases between. The CDR3 DNA reads as TGTGCCAGCAGTTCAGGACTGGAACAAGAGACCCAGTACTTC. It translates to CASSSGLEQETQYF.

The chain carries TRBV25-1 and TRBJ2-5; 7 bases match TRBD1. The tail of the sequence fits TRBJ2-7 better, so the J call may be wrong. The germline CDR1 and CDR2 sequences are MGHDK and SYGVNS. The CDR3 loop spans 14 amino acids. The CDR3 DNA reads TGTGCCAGCAGTGAAACAGGGGCCGGCTACGAGCAGTACTTC. As protein: CASSETGAGYEQYF.

Details on this clone: A read error may account for a junction end that differs from germline. J is TRBJ2-3 and V is TRBV5-3; perhaps TRBD2 as D (6 bases). TRBV5-3 is given ORF status, its function remaining uncertain. The CDR3 totals 15 residues. The CDR3 DNA sequence: TGTGCCAGAAGCAACCGGGACTCAGGCACGGATACGCAGTATTTT. Its translation is CARSNRDSGTDTQYF.

The J gene is TRBJ1-1, the V gene TRBV9; 11 bases agree with TRBD1. CDR3 length equals 14 residues. The germline gives CDR1 SGDLS, CDR2 YYNGEE. Trimming took 4 bases from V and 11 from J; bases not matched to a gene: 10. This CDR3 reads CASSISGQGVGAFF. Written as DNA, the CDR3 is TGTGCCAGCAGCATCTCGGGACAGGGGGTAGGGGCTTTCTTT.

The chain is built from TRBV11-3 and TRBJ1-2, with 9 bases matching TRBD1. V was pared by 4 bases and J by 0 bases, with 12 bases of the junction left unmatched. This CDR3 has 18 residues. The germline gives CDR1 SGHNT, CDR2 YENEEA. The CDR3: CASSSPMGTGPANYGYTF. The DNA for the CDR3 is TGTGCCAGCAGCTCCCCCATGGGGACAGGGCCAGCTAACTATGGCTACACCTTC. Together with reference TRBV11-3 and TRBJ1-2, the CDR3 gives the full variable domain: EAGVVQSPRYKIIEKKQPVAFWCNPISGHNTLYWYLQNLGQGPELLIRYENEEAVDDSQLPKDRFSAERLKGVDSTLKIQPAELGDSAVYLCASSSPMGTGPANYGYTFGSGTRLTVV.

The rearrangement joins TRBV28 to TRBJ2-3, with D uncertain. Trimming cost V 8 bases and J 0 bases, with 6 bases left between them. Germline loops: CDR1 MDHEN, CDR2 SYDVKM. The CDR3 length is 12 residues. Written as DNA, the CDR3 is TGTGCCAGCGCAACTAGCACAGATACGCAGTATTTT. Protein product: CASATSTDTQYF.

V is TRBV10-2 and J is TRBJ2-7; 12 bases fit TRBD2. J was trimmed by 4 bases and V by 8 bases; bases with no gene match: 9. The CDR3 consists of 15 residues. CDR1 and CDR2 (germline): WSHSY, SAAADI. The DNA for the CDR3 is TGCGCCAGCGGAAGAGGGGGGACTAGCGGGTACGAGCAGTACTTC. As protein: CASGRGGTSGYEQYF.

The gene calls are TRBV6-4 and TRBJ1-5, with D perhaps matching TRBD1 (5 bases). The ends were cut back, 5 bases at V and 8 bases at J, with 13 bases in the middle. The CDR3 is 13 amino acids. Germline V gene sequence: CDR1 MRHNA, CDR2 SNTAGT. CDR3 in DNA: TGTGCCAGCAGTCAGGAGCGGGGGGAGCCCCAGCATTTT. Its protein product is CASSQERGEPQHF.

This rearrangement joins TRBV5-4 to TRBJ2-1; TRBD1 matches at 8 bases. Looked up from germline, CDR1 is SGHNT and CDR2 is YYREEE (reference sequence). J lost 7 bases, V lost 5 bases, and 11 bases had no gene match. This CDR3 region has 15 residues. The CDR3 spells CASSRRGQGTNEQFF. For the CDR3, the DNA is TGTGCCAGCAGTCGGAGAGGACAGGGAACAAATGAGCAGTTCTTC.

J is TRBJ1-3 and V is TRBV27; maybe TRBD1 (6 bases). V was shortened by 2 bases and J by 4 bases, with 21 bases between the two germline ends. The CDR3 has 18 residues. CDR1 and CDR2 (germline): MNHEY, SMNVEV (reference sequence). CDR3 sequence: CASSLKGVPGGLGNTIYF. The DNA for the CDR3 is TGTGCCAGCAGTTTAAAAGGGGTCCCGGGGGGCTTAGGAAACACCATATATTTT.

This clone was recorded only once. The chain recombines TRBV30 with TRBJ1-5; D is uncertain. Germline CDR1 and CDR2: GTSNPN and SVGIG (reference sequence). This CDR3 spans 15 amino acids. V was shortened by 2 bases and J by 4 bases, with 15 bases between the two germline ends. CDR3 residues: CAWSKLEVPNQPQHF. The CDR3 nucleotides read TGTGCCTGGAGTAAGCTGGAGGTTCCGAATCAGCCCCAGCATTTT.

V is TRBV5-1 and J is TRBJ1-1; a possible D gene is TRBD1 (6 bases). Germline loops: CDR1 SGHRS, CDR2 YFSETQ. The CDR3 has 16 residues. With 0 bases removed from V and 1 base from J, the gap between germline ends came to 13 bases. CDR3 nucleotide sequence: TGCGCCAGCAGCTTGGTTCGGGGGGGCGGGAACACTGAAGCTTTCTTT. Its protein is CASSLVRGGGNTEAFF.

The rearrangement links TRBV7-9 to TRBJ2-6; the D gene is possibly TRBD2 (5 bases). Germline assignment: CDR1 SEHNR and CDR2 FQNEAQ (reference sequence). The CDR3 length is 16 residues. Trimming left V 1 base short and J 3 bases short, with 10 bases between. The chain's CDR3 is CASSLEGGFGANVLTF. The CDR3 DNA reads TGTGCCAGCAGCTTAGAAGGAGGTTTTGGGGCCAACGTCCTGACTTTC.

The V and J genes are TRBV7-9 and TRBJ1-3; 9 bases are a match to TRBD1. Germline loops: CDR1 SEHNR, CDR2 FQNEAQ (reference sequence). The J segment lost 3 bases and the V segment lost 3 bases, leaving 3 bases of the junction unmatched. The CDR3 has 15 residues. CDR3 DNA: TGTGCCAGCAGCTTGGGGGACAGGGTTGGAAACACCATATATTTT. Its protein product is CASSLGDRVGNTIYF.

The chain recombines TRBV28 with TRBJ1-2; D is perhaps TRBD1 (5 bases). The germline V gene encodes CDR1 MDHEN and CDR2 SYDVKM. This CDR3 region has 15 residues. V lost 0 bases to trimming and J lost 6 bases, with 14 bases between them. In nucleotides, the CDR3 is TGTGCCAGCAGTTTATGGCTGGGGGGGTCGGATGGCTACACCTTC. Its protein product is CASSLWLGGSDGYTF.

To note about this clone: Relative to the germline gene, one junction end is altered; a read error may explain this. This rearrangement joins TRBV29-1 to TRBJ2-5; D is perhaps TRBD1 (7 bases). The CDR3 extends over 15 amino acids. Germline assignment: CDR1 SQVTM and CDR2 ANQGSEA. CDR3 loop: CSIEGRGGGEETQYF. For the CDR3, the DNA is TGCAGCATTGAGGGTAGAGGGGGCGGGGAGGAGACCCAGTACTTC.